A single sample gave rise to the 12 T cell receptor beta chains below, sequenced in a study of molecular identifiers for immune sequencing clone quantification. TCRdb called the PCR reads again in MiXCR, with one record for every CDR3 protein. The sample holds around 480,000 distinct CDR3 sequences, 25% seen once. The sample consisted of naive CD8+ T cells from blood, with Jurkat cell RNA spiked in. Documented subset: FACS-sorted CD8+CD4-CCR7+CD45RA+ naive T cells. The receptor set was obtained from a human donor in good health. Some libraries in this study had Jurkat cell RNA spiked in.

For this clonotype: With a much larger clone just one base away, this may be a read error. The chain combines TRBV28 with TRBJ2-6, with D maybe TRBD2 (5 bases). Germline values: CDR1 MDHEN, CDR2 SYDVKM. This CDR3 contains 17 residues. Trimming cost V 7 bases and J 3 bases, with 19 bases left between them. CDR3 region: CASTSLQEGFGANVLTF. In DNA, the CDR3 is TGTGCCAGCACGAGTTTACAAGAGGGCTTTGGGGCCAACGTCCTGACTTTC.

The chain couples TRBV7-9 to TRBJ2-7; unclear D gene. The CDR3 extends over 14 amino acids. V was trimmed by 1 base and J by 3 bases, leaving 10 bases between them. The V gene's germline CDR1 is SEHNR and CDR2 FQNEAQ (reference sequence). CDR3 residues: CASSLGSSDYEQYF. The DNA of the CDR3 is TGTGCCAGCAGCTTAGGTTCTTCAGACTACGAGCAGTACTTC.

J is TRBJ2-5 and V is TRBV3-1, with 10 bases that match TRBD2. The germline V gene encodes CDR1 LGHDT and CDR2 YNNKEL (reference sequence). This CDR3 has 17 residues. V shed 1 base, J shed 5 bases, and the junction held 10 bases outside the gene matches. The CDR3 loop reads CASSQGIVTSGIETQYF. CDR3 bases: TGTGCCAGCAGCCAAGGTATCGTTACTAGCGGGATCGAGACCCAGTACTTC.

This CDR3 is CASSTTLAEETQYF. In DNA form, the CDR3 reads TGTGCCAGCAGCACGACACTAGCGGAAGAGACCCAGTACTTC. The chain has TRBV11-2 and TRBJ2-5; 8 nucleotides agree with TRBD2. Looked up from germline, CDR1 is SGHAT and CDR2 is FQNNGV. J gave up 3 bases and V 5 bases, and 5 bases lay outside the gene matches. CDR3 length: 14 residues.

The CDR3 nucleotides read TGTGCCAGTAGTCCGGTAGTCATTGGGGGGACTGAAGCTTTCTTT. This codes for CASSPVVIGGTEAFF. The chain has TRBV19 and TRBJ1-1; D may be TRBD1 (5 bases). V was cut by 5 bases and J by 5 bases, with 18 bases left in between. Germline CDR1 is LNHDA and CDR2 is SQIVND (reference sequence). The CDR3 sequence is 15 residues long.

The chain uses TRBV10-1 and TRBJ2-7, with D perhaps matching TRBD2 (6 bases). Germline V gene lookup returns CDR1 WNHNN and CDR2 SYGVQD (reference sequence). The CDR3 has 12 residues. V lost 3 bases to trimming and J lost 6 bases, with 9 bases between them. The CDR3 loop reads CASSEGGSEQYF. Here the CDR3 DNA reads TGCGCCAGCAGTGAAGGAGGGTCCGAGCAGTACTTC.

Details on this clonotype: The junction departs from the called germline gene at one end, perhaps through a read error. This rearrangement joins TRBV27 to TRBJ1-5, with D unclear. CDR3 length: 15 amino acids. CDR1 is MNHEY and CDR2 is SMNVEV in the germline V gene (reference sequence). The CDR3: CVSSLGMQGNQPQHF. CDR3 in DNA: TGTGTCAGCAGTTTAGGGATGCAGGGCAATCAGCCCCAGCATTTT.

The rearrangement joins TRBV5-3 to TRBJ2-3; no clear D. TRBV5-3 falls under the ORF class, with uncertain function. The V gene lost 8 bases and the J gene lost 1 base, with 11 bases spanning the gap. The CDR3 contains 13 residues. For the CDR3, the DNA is TGTGCCAGCATAGACATAGGCACAGATACGCAGTATTTT. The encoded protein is CASIDIGTDTQYF.

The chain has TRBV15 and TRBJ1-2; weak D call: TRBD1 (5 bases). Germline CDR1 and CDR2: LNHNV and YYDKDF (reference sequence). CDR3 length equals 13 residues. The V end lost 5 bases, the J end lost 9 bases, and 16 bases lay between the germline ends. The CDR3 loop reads CATSSRGGMSYTF. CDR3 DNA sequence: TGTGCCACCAGCTCCCGTGGGGGAATGAGCTACACCTTC. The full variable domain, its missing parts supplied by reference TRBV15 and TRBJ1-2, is DAMVIQNPRYQVTQFGKPVTLSCSQTLNHNVMYWYQQKSSQAPKLLFHYYDKDFNNEADTPDNFQSRRPNTSFCFLDIRSPGLGDTAMYLCATSSRGGMSYTFGSGTRLTVV.

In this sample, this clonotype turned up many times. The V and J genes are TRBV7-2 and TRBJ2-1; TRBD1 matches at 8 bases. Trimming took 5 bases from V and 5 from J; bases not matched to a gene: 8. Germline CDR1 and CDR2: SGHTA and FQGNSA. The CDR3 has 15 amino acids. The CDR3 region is CASSPRQGIDNEQFF. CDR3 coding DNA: TGTGCCAGCAGCCCAAGACAGGGGATAGACAATGAGCAGTTCTTC.

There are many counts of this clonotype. The CDR3 spells CASSYSIESDTQYF. The CDR3 DNA reads as TGTGCCAGCAGTTACTCGATAGAATCAGATACGCAGTATTTT. The gene calls are TRBV6-6 and TRBJ2-3; D is unresolved. The germline V gene encodes CDR1 MNHNY and CDR2 SVGAGI (reference sequence). V lost 0 bases, J lost 4 bases, and 8 bases lay in between. This CDR3 contains 14 residues.

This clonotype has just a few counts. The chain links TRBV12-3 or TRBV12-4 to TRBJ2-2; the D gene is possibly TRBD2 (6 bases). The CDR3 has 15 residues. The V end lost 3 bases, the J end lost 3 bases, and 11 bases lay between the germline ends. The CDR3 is CASSLGGAYTGELFF. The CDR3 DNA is TGTGCCAGCAGTTTGGGCGGGGCCTACACCGGGGAGCTGTTTTTT.